Following are 32 T cell receptor beta chains from one sample sequenced in a study of HIV-infected children after antiretroviral therapy interruption. Documented treatment: PENTA 11 planned treatment interruption arm or continuous ART arm. A 3' RACE protocol on RNA, with unique molecular identifiers, produced the TCR library. TCRdb recomputed calls from the 3' RACE reads with MiXCR, one row per CDR3 protein. The table records some 15,000 distinct CDR3 sequences, roughly 3.4% of them present only once. The specimen comprised CD45RA+ CD4+ T cells from PBMCs, sampled from a donor given antiretroviral therapy, either interrupted or continuous. The subset: naive CD4+ CD45RA+ CD45RO- T cells. The receptors derive from a child aged 2-17 years with HIV.

This clonotype was counted many times. The chain couples TRBV24-1 to TRBJ1-2; no clear D gene. This CDR3 has 12 amino acids. Between the trimmed V and J ends, which lost 5 bases and 10 bases, there was a span of 13 bases. From germline, CDR1 is KGHDR and CDR2 SFDVKD. The CDR3 is CATSVAAVLYTF. CDR3 sequence (DNA): TGTGCCACCAGTGTGGCCGCGGTCCTCTACACCTTC.

The chain combines TRBV2 with TRBJ1-2, with a possible D match to TRBD1 (5 bases). V lost 0 bases and J 8 bases, leaving 13 bases between the germline ends. CDR1 is SNHLY, CDR2 FYNNEI, per germline. CDR3 length: 14 amino acids. The CDR3 region is CASSEATDHWGYTF. The CDR3 DNA reads as TGTGCCAGCAGTGAAGCGACAGACCACTGGGGCTACACCTTC.

This clonotype was observed at least ten times. The chain employs TRBV12-3 or TRBV12-4 and TRBJ1-2, with a possible D match to TRBD1 (5 bases). V was cut by 3 bases and J by 4 bases, with 6 bases left in between. The CDR3 is 12 amino acids. For the CDR3, the DNA is TGTGCCAGCAGTTTCGACAGCTATGGCTACACCTTC. Its protein is CASSFDSYGYTF.

Sample share makes this clonotype medium-sized. The rearrangement uses TRBV7-2 and TRBJ1-1; D unclear. The CDR3 contains 13 residues. Germline V gene sequence: CDR1 SGHTA, CDR2 FQGNSA. Between the trimmed V and J ends, which lost 4 bases and 6 bases, there was a span of 12 bases. Here the CDR3 DNA reads TGTGCCAGCAGCTGGCGCCAGGCCTCTGAAGCTTTCTTT. Translation: CASSWRQASEAFF.

Sample share makes this clonotype medium-sized. The chain combines TRBV20-1 with TRBJ2-1; 8 bases match TRBD2. CDR3 length equals 16 residues. V lost 3 bases and J lost 2; bases outside the gene matches: 9. Germline-derived CDR1 and CDR2 are DFQATT and SNEGSKA (reference sequence). The CDR3: CSASGAQAGAYNEQFF. CDR3 coding DNA: TGCAGTGCTAGCGGGGCCCAAGCGGGAGCCTACAATGAGCAGTTCTTC.

The rearrangement links TRBV5-1 to TRBJ2-1; TRBD2 matches at 7 bases. The CDR3 loop spans 16 amino acids. CDR1 and CDR2 (germline): SGHRS, YFSETQ. Losses at the gene ends were 0 bases for V and 2 bases for J; bases not matched to a gene: 5. The CDR3 DNA reads as TGCGCCAGCAGCTTGGGGGGGGGAGTCACCTACAATGAGCAGTTCTTC. Residues: CASSLGGGVTYNEQFF.

Many counts were recorded for this clonotype. V usage is TRBV2 and J usage is TRBJ2-4, with a weak D call TRBD1 (6 bases). The germline gives CDR1 SNHLY, CDR2 FYNNEI. The CDR3 is made up of 12 amino acids. V gave up 6 bases and J gave up 5 bases, with 8 bases separating them. In DNA form, the CDR3 reads TGTGCCAGCAGACAGGGCGAAAACATTCAGTACTTC. Translating gives CASRQGENIQYF.

By proportion, this clonotype is medium-sized. The chain employs TRBV20-1 and TRBJ2-3, with 8 bases fitting TRBD2. V lost 2 bases to trimming and J lost 3 bases; unmatched junction nucleotides: 4. From germline, CDR1 is DFQATT and CDR2 SNEGSKA (reference sequence). The CDR3 covers 14 residues. This CDR3 reads CSARISGRTDTQYF. The CDR3 coding sequence is TGCAGTGCTAGAATAAGCGGGAGAACAGATACGCAGTATTTT.

This clonotype was observed many times. CDR3 DNA: TGCGCCAGCAGCTTGCGGACAGACAGAGGAACTGAAGCTTTCTTT. It codes for CASSLRTDRGTEAFF. This rearrangement joins TRBV5-1 to TRBJ1-1, with a weak D call TRBD1 (6 bases). The ends were cut back, 1 base at V and 5 bases at J, with 15 bases in the middle. The CDR3 contains 15 residues. Germline CDR1 reads SGHRS; CDR2 reads YFSETQ.

This clonotype came up many times. The CDR3 DNA follows: TGCGCCAGCAGCTTGCAGGGACAGGGAGAATCACCCCTCCACTTT. It translates to CASSLQGQGESPLHF. This chain links TRBV5-1 with TRBJ1-6; 9 bases are a match to TRBD1. The germline V gene has CDR1 SGHRS and CDR2 YFSETQ. Losses at the gene ends were 1 base for V and 10 bases for J; bases not matched to a gene: 6. The CDR3 covers 15 residues.

This clonotype was found many times. V is TRBV4-1 and J is TRBJ2-1; 9 nucleotides align to TRBD1. With 4 bases clipped from V and 5 bases from J, the junction kept 9 bases outside the gene matches. Germline loops: CDR1 MGHRA, CDR2 YSYEKL. The CDR3 length is 16 residues. The CDR3: CASSPPGTGWNNEQFF. The CDR3 DNA follows: TGCGCCAGCAGCCCCCCCGGGACAGGGTGGAACAATGAGCAGTTCTTC.

In this sample, this clonotype turned up many times. The V call is TRBV7-2, the J call TRBJ2-3; 8 nucleotides align to TRBD1. This CDR3 is 14 amino acids long. Germline-derived CDR1 and CDR2 are SGHTA and FQGNSA. Germline trimming cut 7 bases from V and 3 bases from J; bases unmatched to any gene: 6. The CDR3 DNA follows: TGTGCCAGCAACTCTCAGGGGGCAACAGATACGCAGTATTTT. Encoded protein: CASNSQGATDTQYF.

Many counts were recorded for this clonotype. The rearrangement links TRBV2 to TRBJ2-3; TRBD2 is a possible D gene (6 bases). The germline V and J ends were trimmed by 4 bases and 0 bases, with 20 bases remaining between them. Germline V lookup: CDR1 SNHLY, CDR2 FYNNEI. This CDR3 is built from 18 residues. The CDR3 loop reads CASSGEMRGPHSTDTQYF. CDR3 DNA: TGTGCCAGCAGTGGAGAGATGCGGGGACCCCATAGCACAGATACGCAGTATTTT.

In its sample, this clonotype is medium-sized. CDR3 region: CASSSTDWTDTQYF. In nucleotides, the CDR3 is TGTGCCAGCAGTTCGACAGACTGGACAGATACGCAGTATTTT. The chain carries TRBV6-6 and TRBJ2-3, with D perhaps TRBD1 (5 bases). V shed 4 bases and J shed 3 bases, with 11 bases lying between them. This CDR3 region has 14 residues. From germline, CDR1 is MNHNY and CDR2 SVGAGI (reference sequence).

This clonotype came up many times. One end of the junction is discordant with germline, which a read error may explain. V is TRBV29-1 and J is TRBJ1-2; no definite D call. The CDR3 length is 12 residues. In germline, CDR1 is SQVTM, CDR2 ANQGSEA. This chain's CDR3 is CSVKTGSLLFFF. The CDR3 region has the DNA TGCAGCGTCAAGACGGGATCCCTCCTCTTCTTCTTC.

This clonotype occurred many times. A read error may produce the germline difference seen at one junction end. The chain carries TRBV4-1 and TRBJ1-1; tentative D call: TRBD1 (6 bases). This CDR3 region has 14 residues. CDR1 MGHRA and CDR2 YSYEKL come from the germline V gene. This chain's CDR3 is CASSRDNANTEVFF. CDR3 bases: TGTGCCAGCAGCCGGGACAATGCAAACACAGAAGTCTTCTTT.

This clonotype was recorded many times. The rearrangement links TRBV19 to TRBJ2-3, with a tentative D call TRBD1 (6 bases). V lost 9 bases to trimming and J lost 7 bases, with 23 bases between them. The CDR3 length is 15 residues. Germline V gene data show CDR1 as LNHDA and CDR2 as SQIVND (reference sequence). The CDR3 reads CASSLEAGDRNTQYF. Here the CDR3 DNA reads TGTGCCAGCAGCTTAGAGGCAGGGGATCGAAATACGCAGTATTTT. Full variable domain (outside the CDR3, taken from reference TRBV19 and TRBJ2-3): DGGITQSPKYLFRKEGQNVTLSCEQNLNHDAMYWYRQDPGQGLRLIYYSQIVNDFQKGDIAEGYSVSREKKESFPLTVTSAQKNPTAFYLCASSLEAGDRNTQYFGPGTRLTVL.

This clonotype came up many times. This rearrangement joins TRBV11-2 to TRBJ1-1; D is ambiguous. V gave up 5 bases and J gave up 4 bases, with 17 bases separating them. Germline V lookup: CDR1 SGHAT, CDR2 FQNNGV. The CDR3 loop spans 15 amino acids. The CDR3 region has the DNA TGTGCCAGCAGCCCTGTCCCGGGTGTGACCACTGAAGCTTTCTTT. It is translated as CASSPVPGVTTEAFF. The full variable domain, completed using reference TRBV11-2 and TRBJ1-1, is EAGVAQSPRYKIIEKRQSVAFWCNPISGHATLYWYQQILGQGPKLLIQFQNNGVVDDSQLPKDRFSAERLKGVDSTLKIQPAKLEDSAVYLCASSPVPGVTTEAFFGQGTRLTVV.

This clonotype was seen many times. This chain joins TRBV12-3 or TRBV12-4 and TRBJ2-3; D remains ambiguous. This CDR3 comprises 13 residues. V lost 5 bases, J lost 3 bases, and 9 bases lay in between. The CDR3 protein is CASSIRNTDTQYF. The CDR3 DNA is TGTGCCAGCAGTATTAGGAATACAGATACGCAGTATTTT.

This clonotype is deemed medium-sized. This sequence joins TRBV7-3 and TRBJ1-1, with a possible D match to TRBD1 (6 bases). V dropped 5 bases and J dropped 6 bases, with 13 bases sitting between them. The CDR3 totals 13 residues. Germline assignment: CDR1 SGHTA and CDR2 FQGTGA. This CDR3 is CASSARGESEAFF. The CDR3 nucleotides are TGTGCCAGCAGCGCCAGGGGAGAATCTGAAGCTTTCTTT.

This clonotype has ten or more counts. The chain links TRBV12-3 or TRBV12-4 to TRBJ1-6; 7 bases line up with TRBD1. CDR3 length: 15 amino acids. The junction had 5 bases not matched to a gene; V was cut back by 3 bases and J by 6 bases. Here the CDR3 reads CASSFFGTANSPLHF. DNA for the CDR3: TGTGCCAGCAGTTTTTTCGGGACAGCTAATTCACCCCTCCACTTT.

This clonotype was seen many times. The chain joins TRBV7-2 to TRBJ1-1; 12 positions match TRBD1. In germline, CDR1 is SGHTA, CDR2 FQGNSA. CDR3 length equals 15 residues. The junction had 3 bases not matched to a gene; V was cut back by 5 bases and J by 2 bases. CDR3 residues: CASSRDRGLNTEAFF. CDR3 nucleotides: TGTGCCAGCAGCCGGGACAGGGGGCTAAACACTGAAGCTTTCTTT. Using reference TRBV7-2 and TRBJ1-1 for the parts outside the CDR3, the full variable domain is GAGVSQSPSNKVTEKGKDVELRCDPISGHTALYWYRQSLGQGLEFLIYFQGNSAPDKSGLPSDRFSAERTGGSVSTLTIQRTQQEDSAVYLCASSRDRGLNTEAFFGQGTRLTVV.

This clonotype qualifies as large (0.1 to 1%). The rearrangement joins TRBV7-8 to TRBJ2-1, with a possible D match to TRBD2 (6 bases). Germline-derived CDR1 and CDR2 are SGHVS and FQNEAQ. The V and J ends lost 3 bases and 9 bases respectively, with 15 bases between them. CDR3 length equals 14 residues. The CDR3 protein is CASSFITSPAEQFF. The CDR3 DNA sequence: TGTGCCAGCAGCTTCATCACTAGCCCCGCTGAGCAGTTCTTC.

This clonotype has at least ten counts. The rearrangement links TRBV19 to TRBJ2-7, with 8 bases aligning to TRBD1. V trimming: 3 bases; J trimming: 3 bases; junction bases outside the gene matches: 4. Germline-derived CDR1 and CDR2 are LNHDA and SQIVND (reference sequence). The CDR3 extends over 14 amino acids. The CDR3 region has the DNA TGTGCCAGTAGTATGTCCGGGACAGGCTACGAGCAGTACTTC. Its translation is CASSMSGTGYEQYF. Combining the CDR3 with reference TRBV19 and TRBJ2-7 gives the whole variable domain DGGITQSPKYLFRKEGQNVTLSCEQNLNHDAMYWYRQDPGQGLRLIYYSQIVNDFQKGDIAEGYSVSREKKESFPLTVTSAQKNPTAFYLCASSMSGTGYEQYFGPGTRLTVT.

This clonotype was recorded a few times. This chain uses TRBV7-9 with TRBJ2-7, with a weak D call TRBD1 (5 bases). V lost 1 base and J lost 5, with 9 bases in between. The CDR3 sequence is 13 residues long. The germline gives CDR1 SEHNR, CDR2 FQNEAQ (reference sequence). CDR3 nucleotides: TGTGCCAGCAGCTTAGTTCAGGGCCACGAGCAGTACTTC. It yields the protein CASSLVQGHEQYF.

This clonotype was detected many times. J is TRBJ2-3 and V is TRBV6-2 or TRBV6-3, with D perhaps being TRBD1 or TRBD2 (6 bases each). The V end lost 4 bases, the J end lost 3 bases, and 11 bases lay between the germline ends. The CDR3 has 14 amino acids. The germline V gene encodes CDR1 MNHEY and CDR2 SVGEGT. The CDR3 reads CASSLGGSTDTQYF. CDR3 bases: TGTGCCAGCAGTTTGGGGGGCTCTACAGATACGCAGTATTTT.

In this sample, this clonotype turned up many times. V gene TRBV10-3 combines with J gene TRBJ1-5, with 7 bases aligning to TRBD1. CDR1 and CDR2 (germline): ENHRY, SYGVKD. The CDR3 runs to 14 residues. V lost 8 bases to trimming and J lost 4 bases; unmatched junction nucleotides: 8. The CDR3 loop reads CAIGPGQANQPQHF. In DNA form, the CDR3 reads TGTGCCATCGGCCCCGGACAGGCTAATCAGCCCCAGCATTTT.

This clonotype was seen ten or more times. This chain joins TRBV2 and TRBJ1-6; the D gene is possibly TRBD1 (5 bases). The CDR3 loop spans 13 amino acids. The V gene lost 1 base and the J gene lost 14 bases, with 12 bases spanning the gap. The germline V gene has CDR1 SNHLY and CDR2 FYNNEI. DNA of the CDR3: TGTGCCAGCAGTGAAGACAGGCCCGGGGCCCTCCACTTT. Translation gives CASSEDRPGALHF.

This clonotype was observed at least ten times. The junction departs from the called germline gene at one end, perhaps through a read error. The chain carries TRBV4-1 and TRBJ2-3, with a weak D call TRBD2 (7 bases). Germline CDR1 and CDR2: MGHRA and YSYEKL. The CDR3 covers 16 residues. In nucleotides, the CDR3 is TGTGCCAGCAGCCAAGCTGGGGGGGCGCGAGCAGAAACGCTGTATTTT. This gives the protein CASSQAGGARAETLYF.

The sample holds many counts of this clonotype. The gene calls are TRBV9 and TRBJ2-1, with D maybe TRBD1 (5 bases). The V gene's germline CDR1 is SGDLS and CDR2 YYNGEE. V lost 0 bases and J lost 0, with 16 bases in between. This CDR3 region has 18 residues. The CDR3 is CASSVATRNRGSYNEQFF. CDR3 sequence (DNA): TGTGCCAGCAGCGTAGCGACCAGGAATAGGGGCTCCTACAATGAGCAGTTCTTC.

At least ten counts were recorded for this clonotype. The chain has TRBV11-2 and TRBJ1-3, with D perhaps TRBD1 (5 bases). Germline lookup yields CDR1 SGHAT and CDR2 FQNNGV. Trimming pared 4 bases from V and 2 bases from J, leaving 12 bases between. The CDR3 spans 15 residues. CDR3 amino acids: CASSSLQGAGNTIYF. In DNA form, the CDR3 reads TGTGCCAGCAGCTCTCTCCAGGGAGCTGGAAACACCATATATTTT. Complete variable domain (other parts from reference TRBV11-2 and TRBJ1-3): EAGVAQSPRYKIIEKRQSVAFWCNPISGHATLYWYQQILGQGPKLLIQFQNNGVVDDSQLPKDRFSAERLKGVDSTLKIQPAKLEDSAVYLCASSSLQGAGNTIYFGEGSWLTVV.

This clonotype was seen only once. The J gene is TRBJ2-6, the V gene TRBV5-5; D is uncertain. This CDR3 is built from 16 residues. Trimming stripped 4 bases from V and 0 bases from J, with 11 bases between. Germline CDR1 is SGHKS and CDR2 is YYEKEE (reference sequence). The DNA of the CDR3 is TGTGCCAGCAGCCCCGATACCCACTCTGGGGCCAACGTCCTGACTTTC. It yields the protein CASSPDTHSGANVLTF.